The entry that follows covers one TCR beta chain sequence. Profiling relied on immunoSEQ multiplex PCR, and the TCRdb table lists in-frame clones only, not all of them. The table lists roughly 150,000 clones, roughly 88% of them singletons, with about 4.1% in the top ten. These data are taken from a study of blood T cell repertoires in COVID-19. On the study more broadly: Acute and convalescent COVID-19 specimens originated in the United States, Italy and Spain. PBMCs, B-cell-depleted T cells, or T cells provided the cDNA or gDNA that made up the material.

The CDR3 runs to 19 residues. Sequences were obtained from PBMCs or T cells enriched from blood (not recorded which). The chain is built from TRBV21-1 and TRBJ2-5; TRBD1, the D gene given by the table, was not confirmed from the DNA. TRBV21-1 is a pseudogene. The source is a man aged 45 to 65 who had recovered from COVID-19. CDR3 amino acids: CASSKALICPQGPQETQYF. CDR3 nucleotides: TGTGCCAGCAGCAAAGCGCTAATTTGTCCCCAGGGGCCCCAGGAGACCCAGTACTTC.